Presented here are 21 T cell receptor beta chains from one specimen sequenced in a study of blood T cells in healthy people across ages. A J-beta primer mix and a sample-barcoded 5' primer were used in a second PCR of roughly 7 to 12 cycles. TCRdb called the 5' RACE reads again in MiXCR, with one record for every CDR3 protein. The sample includes under 1,100,000 distinct CDR3 sequences, approximately 25% of them seen just once. The same specimen was also included in a second study, on T cells of mothers and their children.

Sequencing was performed on blood. These receptors were taken from a girl aged 2 to 10 in good health.

V usage is TRBV27 and J usage is TRBJ2-1, with 8 bases matching TRBD2. In germline, CDR1 is MNHEY, CDR2 SMNVEV (reference sequence). The CDR3 extends over 15 amino acids. Trimming removed 6 bases from V and 6 bases from J; junction bases left unmatched: 10. CDR3 nucleotides: TGTGCCAGCAGCTCGAGCGGGAGCTTCATCAATGAGCAGTTCTTC. This encodes CASSSSGSFINEQFF.

This sequence joins TRBV7-8 and TRBJ2-3, with 7 nucleotides matching TRBD2. Germline-derived CDR1 and CDR2 are SGHVS and FQNEAQ. There are 15 residues in the CDR3. J was trimmed by 3 bases and V by 3 bases; bases with no gene match: 6. CDR3 coding DNA: TGTGCCAGCAGCTTCCTCAAGGGAGGGACAGATACGCAGTATTTT. Protein product: CASSFLKGGTDTQYF.

There are a few counts of this clonotype. The chain couples TRBV9 to TRBJ1-2, with TRBD1 identical over 8 bases. The CDR3 consists of 14 residues. Germline values: CDR1 SGDLS, CDR2 YYNGEE. The trim removed 4 bases at V and 0 bases at J, leaving 2 bases unmatched. Here the CDR3 reads CASSKQGANYGYTF. CDR3 coding DNA: TGTGCCAGCAGCAAACAGGGGGCTAACTATGGCTACACCTTC.

J is TRBJ1-4 and V is TRBV5-5, with D uncertain. Germline values: CDR1 SGHKS, CDR2 YYEKEE (reference sequence). This CDR3 spans 13 amino acids. The ends were cut back, 1 base at V and 7 bases at J, with 8 bases in the middle. As DNA, the CDR3 is TGTGCCAGCAGCTTGATGGAGGCTGAAAAACTGTTTTTT. The encoded protein is CASSLMEAEKLFF.

This rearrangement joins TRBV9 to TRBJ2-3, with unresolved D. The CDR3 is 12 amino acids. Trimming stripped 6 bases from V and 12 bases from J, with 17 bases between. Germline V gives CDR1 SGDLS, CDR2 YYNGEE. The CDR3 sequence is CASTPDGRHQYF. The CDR3 bases are TGTGCCAGCACCCCGGACGGGCGTCACCAGTATTTT.

The chain employs TRBV6-6 and TRBJ1-2; maybe TRBD1 (5 bases). The CDR3 loop spans 14 amino acids. CDR1 is MNHNY and CDR2 is SVGAGI in the germline V gene (reference sequence). Trimming removed 0 bases at V and 8 bases at J, with 13 bases between. The CDR3 DNA reads as TGTGCCAGCAGTTACTCGGAGGGGCCCCTAGGCTACACCTTC. This translates into CASSYSEGPLGYTF.

This chain links TRBV29-1 with TRBJ2-5; D is uncertain. The J call may be in error: the DNA end matches TRBJ2-7 better. There are 12 residues in the CDR3. Germline V gene data show CDR1 as SQVTM and CDR2 as ANQGSEA. CDR3 sequence reads: CSVVEPSYEQYF. The CDR3 nucleotides are TGCAGCGTTGTCGAACCTTCCTACGAGCAGTACTTC.

The chain combines TRBV29-1 with TRBJ2-5; the match to TRBD1 covers 8 bases. The CDR3 is 14 residues long. Looked up from germline, CDR1 is SQVTM and CDR2 is ANQGSEA. After removal of 3 bases from V and 2 bases from J, the junction contained 5 bases not matched to a gene. CDR3 sequence reads: CSVDLGTGQETQYF. In DNA form, the CDR3 reads TGCAGCGTTGACCTTGGGACAGGTCAAGAGACCCAGTACTTC. The complete variable domain, with remaining parts taken from reference TRBV29-1 and TRBJ2-5, reads SAVISQKPSRDICQRGTSLTIQCQVDSQVTMMFWYRQQPGQSLTLIATANQGSEATYESGFVIDKFPISRPNLTFSTLTVSNMSPEDSSIYLCSVDLGTGQETQYFGPGTRLLVL.

This sequence joins TRBV6-2 or TRBV6-3 and TRBJ2-5, with 11 bases fitting TRBD2. The assigned J gene may be wrong: the sequence end matches TRBJ2-7 better. Germline V gives CDR1 MNHEY, CDR2 SVGEGT. This CDR3 region has 15 residues. The CDR3 DNA sequence: TGTGCCAGCAGTGTTAGCGGGGGGGCATTCCTCGAGCAGTACTTC. Its translation is CASSVSGGAFLEQYF.

The chain combines TRBV29-1 with TRBJ1-1; D is unresolved. Trimming took 0 bases from V and 10 from J, leaving 15 bases between them. The CDR3 contains 13 residues. The germline gives CDR1 SQVTM, CDR2 ANQGSEA. CDR3 in amino acids: CSVEEISSRGAFF. CDR3 bases: TGCAGCGTTGAAGAGATCTCCTCCCGGGGAGCTTTCTTT.

This clonotype occurred a few times. The V and J genes are TRBV11-2 and TRBJ2-7; TRBD2 matches at 10 bases. The J call is in doubt because the DNA end fits TRBJ2-1 better. This CDR3 comprises 14 residues. Germline loops: CDR1 SGHAT, CDR2 FQNNGV. The CDR3: CASGLSGGYNEQFF. CDR3 DNA: TGTGCCAGCGGGCTTAGCGGGGGGTACAATGAGCAGTTCTTC.

The CDR3 DNA reads as TGCAGCGTTGAAAATTTATCTAGCGGCCTACCTTCAGATACGCAGTATTTT. Protein sequence: CSVENLSSGLPSDTQYF. This rearrangement joins TRBV29-1 to TRBJ2-3; 7 nucleotides match TRBD2. Germline lookup yields CDR1 SQVTM and CDR2 ANQGSEA. This CDR3 has 17 amino acids. The V and J ends lost 2 bases and 4 bases, in that order; junction bases with no gene match: 15.

This rearrangement joins TRBV7-8 to TRBJ1-4; 9 nucleotides line up with TRBD1. V shed 5 bases and J 1 base; nucleotides not matched to a gene: 5. The CDR3 loop spans 16 amino acids. Germline CDR1 reads SGHVS; CDR2 reads FQNEAQ. The CDR3 DNA sequence: TGTGCCAGCAGCCCCACAGGGGGCGGAACTAATGAAAAACTGTTTTTT. Protein sequence: CASSPTGGGTNEKLFF.

This clonotype was observed a few times. The genes are TRBV29-1 and TRBJ2-5; TRBD2 matches at 9 bases. Near its end, the DNA agrees better with TRBJ2-1, so the J call may be wrong. This CDR3 has 14 amino acids. Germline-derived CDR1 and CDR2 are SQVTM and ANQGSEA. The CDR3 region is CSVEDLRAGGLQFF. The CDR3 DNA is TGCAGCGTTGAAGATCTTAGGGCGGGGGGGTTGCAGTTCTTC.

There are a few counts of this clonotype. Compared with germline, one end of the junction differs, possibly owing to a read error. This sequence joins TRBV6-2 or TRBV6-3 and TRBJ2-5; perhaps TRBD1 as D (5 bases). The tail of the sequence fits TRBJ2-7 better, so the J call may be wrong. Germline CDR1 reads MNHEY; CDR2 reads SVGEGT. The CDR3 has 15 residues. CDR3 nucleotide sequence: TGTGCCAGCAATTACTCGACAGACGGTCCCTACGAGCAGTACTTC. The encoded protein is CASNYSTDGPYEQYF.

On this clonotype itself: One end of the junction varies from germline; a read error may be responsible. The CDR3 region has the DNA TGTGTCAGCAGCTTAGGACAGCCCTATGGCTACACCTTC. This encodes CVSSLGQPYGYTF. V and J are TRBV7-9 and TRBJ1-2, with a weak D call TRBD1 (6 bases). In germline, CDR1 is SEHNR, CDR2 FQNEAQ (reference sequence). The CDR3 has 13 residues.

The chain employs TRBV27 and TRBJ1-5; D is possibly TRBD1 (5 bases). CDR1 is MNHEY, CDR2 SMNVEV, per germline (reference sequence). This CDR3 region has 13 residues. V shed 6 bases and J shed 7 bases, with 13 bases lying between them. DNA for the CDR3: TGTGCCAGCAGCCAGGTTCGGGGGCAGCCCCAGCATTTT. This encodes CASSQVRGQPQHF.

There are a few counts of this clonotype. This sequence joins TRBV29-1 and TRBJ2-7; the D is unclear. The CDR3 length is 12 residues. V was trimmed by 1 base and J by 0 bases, leaving 4 bases between them. The germline V gene encodes CDR1 SQVTM and CDR2 ANQGSEA. CDR3 DNA sequence: TGCAGCGTTGAAGTGAGCTCCTACGAGCAGTACTTC. This gives the protein CSVEVSSYEQYF.

This clonotype was seen a handful of times. The chain recombines TRBV12-3 or TRBV12-4 with TRBJ2-7, with D perhaps TRBD1 (6 bases). V dropped 6 bases and J dropped 11 bases, with 26 bases sitting between them. This CDR3 comprises 15 residues. In DNA form, the CDR3 reads TGTGCCAGCAGCTCTGGCCCCACTCAGGGGAAACCAGAGTACTTC. Translating it yields CASSSGPTQGKPEYF.

CDR3 in amino acids: CASRQTGGTEAFF. The CDR3 region has the DNA TGTGCCAGCAGACAAACAGGGGGCACTGAAGCTTTCTTT. The J gene is TRBJ1-1, the V gene TRBV7-3, with 8 bases aligning to TRBD1. The CDR3 is made up of 13 amino acids. Germline V gene sequence: CDR1 SGHTA, CDR2 FQGTGA. V gave up 6 bases and J gave up 4 bases; unmatched junction bases: 4.

This chain links TRBV2 with TRBJ2-6, with D tentatively TRBD1 or TRBD2 (5 bases each). The CDR3 totals 15 residues. CDR1 is SNHLY, CDR2 FYNNEI, per germline. V was clipped by 8 bases and J by 0 bases, with 11 bases between them. CDR3 sequence (DNA): TGTGCCAGCTCGGGACGGCCCTCTGGGGCCAACGTCCTGACTTTC. It specifies CASSGRPSGANVLTF.